Shown below are 20 T cell receptor beta chains from a single sample sequenced in a study of radiotherapy plus CTLA-4 blockade in lung cancer (dated by TCRdb to the late 2010s). Library preparation employed the immunoSEQ multiplex PCR assay. The table was pulled from immuneACCESS by TCRdb, which kept in-frame rearrangements only. Such tables lose some clones; where checked, under half of the loss comes from unresolved V genes, and the rest has no known cause. This sample lists 70,000 to 85,000 clones; roughly 74% were detected once. The top ten hold more than 8% of the sample. Sequenced here: peripheral blood, sampled from a patient treated with radiotherapy plus ipilimumab. The receptors derive from a human donor with non-small cell lung cancer whose response to radiotherapy plus ipilimumab could not be evaluated.

The chain is built from TRBV28 and TRBJ2-7; 12 nucleotides align to TRBD2. The V gene's germline CDR1 is MDHEN and CDR2 SYDVKM. The CDR3 spans 15 residues. Trimming at V came to 4 bases and at J to 3 bases, leaving 4 bases not matched to a gene. The CDR3 sequence is CASSSTSGGLYEQYF. The DNA for the CDR3 is TGTGCCAGCAGTTCGACTAGCGGGGGCCTCTACGAGCAGTACTTC.

The rearrangement joins TRBV2 to TRBJ2-5; TRBD1 aligns across 10 bases. J lost 2 bases, V lost 8 bases, and 11 bases had no gene match. The CDR3 has 16 amino acids. CDR1 and CDR2 (germline): SNHLY, FYNNEI. The CDR3 loop is CASGRTGGLGQETQYF. In DNA form, the CDR3 reads TGTGCCAGCGGGAGGACAGGGGGATTGGGTCAAGAGACCCAGTACTTC.

J is TRBJ1-2 and V is TRBV2; 7 bases fit TRBD1. Germline lookup yields CDR1 SNHLY and CDR2 FYNNEI. V lost 6 bases to trimming and J lost 7 bases; unmatched junction nucleotides: 17. The CDR3 loop spans 16 amino acids. CDR3 region: CASSKDRRFPLGGYTF. In DNA, the CDR3 is TGTGCCAGCAGCAAGGACAGGAGATTCCCGTTGGGTGGCTACACCTTC.

A note on this clone: A junction end diverges from the germline sequence, so it may reflect a read error. J is TRBJ1-1 and V is TRBV19; TRBD1 matches 10 bases. The CDR3 extends over 16 amino acids. Germline-derived CDR1 and CDR2 are LNHDA and SQIVND (reference sequence). The chain's CDR3 is CASSLEGTGVNTEAFF. CDR3 in DNA: TGTGCCAGTAGTCTAGAGGGGACAGGGGTGAACACTGAAGCTTTCTTT.

This chain uses TRBV5-1 with TRBJ2-3; D is ambiguous. This CDR3 has 12 residues. Germline assignment: CDR1 SGHRS and CDR2 YFSETQ. The germline V and J ends were trimmed by 4 bases and 6 bases, with 9 bases remaining between them. For the CDR3, the DNA is TGCGCCAGCAGCCATCCACGGGATACGCAGTATTTT. Its protein product is CASSHPRDTQYF.

The chain joins TRBV11-3 to TRBJ1-1, with D possibly being TRBD1 (5 bases). V lost 4 bases and J 0 bases, leaving 9 bases between the germline ends. CDR1 is SGHNT and CDR2 is YENEEA in the germline V gene. The CDR3 is 14 residues long. CDR3 DNA: TGTGCCAGCAGCTCGCGACAGATGAACACTGAAGCTTTCTTT. Protein product: CASSSRQMNTEAFF. Looking up the rest from reference TRBV11-3 and TRBJ1-1 gives the full variable domain: EAGVVQSPRYKIIEKKQPVAFWCNPISGHNTLYWYLQNLGQGPELLIRYENEEAVDDSQLPKDRFSAERLKGVDSTLKIQPAELGDSAVYLCASSSRQMNTEAFFGQGTRLTVV.

The gene calls are TRBV6-5 and TRBJ2-7; 10 bases match TRBD2. Germline trimming cut 6 bases from V and 1 base from J; bases unmatched to any gene: 6. Germline V lookup: CDR1 MNHEY, CDR2 SVGAGI. The CDR3 consists of 15 residues. CDR3 sequence reads: CASSLGLADSYEQYF. CDR3 bases: TGTGCCAGCAGCCTCGGACTAGCGGATTCCTACGAGCAGTACTTC.

This chain links TRBV11-1 with TRBJ2-2, with D unresolved. Germline V lookup: CDR1 SGHAT, CDR2 FQDESV (reference sequence). The CDR3 consists of 15 residues. The ends were cut back, 6 bases at V and 1 base at J, with 12 bases in the middle. The CDR3 sequence is CASSPHPVNTGELFF. As DNA, the CDR3 is TGTGCCAGCAGTCCCCACCCGGTGAACACCGGGGAGCTGTTTTTT.

The rearrangement joins TRBV6-5 to TRBJ1-2; D may be TRBD1 (6 bases). Germline assignment: CDR1 MNHEY and CDR2 SVGAGI. V dropped 5 bases and J dropped 0 bases, with 10 bases sitting between them. The CDR3 is 14 amino acids. Here the CDR3 DNA reads TGTGCCAGCAGTGGGGACACTACTAACTATGGCTACACCTTC. Protein sequence: CASSGDTTNYGYTF.

This clone was counted between two and nine times. The V gene is TRBV5-6, the J gene TRBJ1-6; tentatively, D is TRBD1 (5 bases). The V end lost 4 bases, the J end lost 7 bases, and 18 bases lay between the germline ends. From germline, CDR1 is SGHDT and CDR2 YYEEEE. CDR3 size: 16 residues. CDR3 in amino acids: CASSPTSGLLNSPLHF. The CDR3 DNA reads TGTGCCAGCAGCCCAACATCGGGACTCCTGAATTCACCCCTCCACTTT.

The gene calls are TRBV10-3 and TRBJ1-3; 11 bases are shared with TRBD1. Germline lookup yields CDR1 ENHRY and CDR2 SYGVKD. V dropped 10 bases and J dropped 9; count of bases not matched to a gene: 11. The CDR3 runs to 14 residues. CDR3 bases: TGTGCCAGCGCCGGGACAGGGGGGAAAGGCACCATATATTTT. Translated, it gives CASAGTGGKGTIYF.

The chain employs TRBV27 and TRBJ2-3; TRBD2 aligns across 12 bases. The length of the CDR3 is 17 residues. Unmatched junction bases numbered 7, after V lost 2 bases and J lost 4 bases. Germline V gene lookup returns CDR1 MNHEY and CDR2 SMNVEV (reference sequence). Written as DNA, the CDR3 is TGTGCCAGCAGTTTAGGGGCTAGCGGGGGGGGCGCAGATACGCAGTATTTT. It encodes CASSLGASGGGADTQYF.

This clone was seen more than once but under ten times. The identical CDR3 is also encoded by other nucleotide sequences in the sample. The chain has TRBV5-1 and TRBJ2-3, with 8 bases matching TRBD2. V shed 0 bases and J 3 bases; nucleotides not matched to a gene: 0. Germline assignment: CDR1 SGHRS and CDR2 YFSETQ. The CDR3 is 14 amino acids. The CDR3 reads CASSLGGGTDTQYF. The CDR3 coding sequence is TGCGCCAGCAGCTTGGGCGGGGGGACAGATACGCAGTATTTT.

The genes are TRBV11-2 and TRBJ1-2; D is undetermined. CDR1 and CDR2 from the germline V gene are SGHAT and FQNNGV. V was trimmed by 1 base and J by 8 bases, leaving 8 bases between them. This CDR3 comprises 12 residues. CDR3 in DNA: TGTGCCAGCAGCTTAGGTGGGCGCGGCTACACCTTC. Its translation is CASSLGGRGYTF.

This rearrangement joins TRBV9 to TRBJ2-3, with 9 bases that match TRBD1. The junction had 2 bases not matched to a gene; V was cut back by 0 bases and J by 0 bases. Germline V CDR1 and CDR2: SGDLS, YYNGEE. The CDR3 consists of 16 residues. Here the CDR3 DNA reads TGTGCCAGCAGCGTAGGACAGGGGGGGAGCACAGATACGCAGTATTTT. Translated, it gives CASSVGQGGSTDTQYF. Drawing the rest from reference TRBV9 and TRBJ2-3, the complete variable domain is DSGVTQTPKHLITATGQRVTLRCSPRSGDLSVYWYQQSLDQGLQFLIQYYNGEERAKGNILERFSAQQFPDLHSELNLSSLELGDSALYFCASSVGQGGSTDTQYFGPGTRLTVL.

The chain links TRBV7-2 to TRBJ1-2, with D maybe TRBD1 (5 bases). The CDR3 runs 14 residues. CDR1 and CDR2 from the germline V gene are SGHTA and FQGNSA. Trimming removed 5 bases from V and 4 bases from J, with 14 bases in between. The CDR3 bases are TGTGCCAGCAGCGTTGATGCAGGGCGCTATGGCTACACCTTC. Amino acids: CASSVDAGRYGYTF.

The CDR3 spells CASSVDRVNTEAFF. The CDR3 DNA sequence: TGTGCCAGCAGCGTCGACAGGGTGAACACTGAAGCTTTCTTT. The rearrangement joins TRBV11-1 to TRBJ1-1; TRBD1 matches 7 bases. Germline V gene data show CDR1 as SGHAT and CDR2 as FQDESV (reference sequence). This CDR3 has 14 residues. V shed 5 bases, J shed 0 bases, and the junction held 3 bases outside the gene matches. The full variable domain, in which reference TRBV11-1 and TRBJ1-1 provide the parts outside the CDR3, is EAEVAQSPRYKITEKSQAVAFWCDPISGHATLYWYRQILGQGPELLVQFQDESVVDDSQLPKDRFSAERLKGVDSTLKIQPAELGDSAMYLCASSVDRVNTEAFFGQGTRLTVV.

The rearrangement joins TRBV11-3 to TRBJ2-1; 10 bases match TRBD2. CDR1 and CDR2 from the germline V gene are SGHNT and YENEEA. After removal of 0 bases from V and 6 bases from J, the junction contained 5 bases not matched to a gene. The CDR3 has 16 amino acids. CDR3 region: CASSLDPSGGLNEQFF. The CDR3 nucleotides read TGTGCCAGCAGCTTAGATCCTAGCGGGGGCCTCAATGAGCAGTTCTTC. Full variable domain (remainder filled in from reference TRBV11-3 and TRBJ2-1): EAGVVQSPRYKIIEKKQPVAFWCNPISGHNTLYWYLQNLGQGPELLIRYENEEAVDDSQLPKDRFSAERLKGVDSTLKIQPAELGDSAVYLCASSLDPSGGLNEQFFGPGTRLTVL.

V usage is TRBV4-2 and J usage is TRBJ2-1, with TRBD2 identical over 10 bases. Germline V lookup: CDR1 LGHNA, CDR2 YNFKEQ. This CDR3 has 17 residues. V lost 2 bases, J lost 4 bases, and 8 bases stayed unmatched. CDR3: CASSQHIIAGGYNEQFF. DNA for the CDR3: TGTGCCAGCAGCCAACACATTATAGCGGGAGGATACAATGAGCAGTTCTTC.

The chain is built from TRBV29-1 and TRBJ2-3; 7 nucleotides line up with TRBD1. The CDR3 loop spans 14 amino acids. The V segment lost 5 bases and the J segment 0 bases; nucleotides outside the gene matches: 5. Germline CDR1 reads SQVTM; CDR2 reads ANQGSEA. The CDR3, as DNA: TGCAGCGTTCCGGGACAGCGAAGCACAGATACGCAGTATTTT. This encodes CSVPGQRSTDTQYF.